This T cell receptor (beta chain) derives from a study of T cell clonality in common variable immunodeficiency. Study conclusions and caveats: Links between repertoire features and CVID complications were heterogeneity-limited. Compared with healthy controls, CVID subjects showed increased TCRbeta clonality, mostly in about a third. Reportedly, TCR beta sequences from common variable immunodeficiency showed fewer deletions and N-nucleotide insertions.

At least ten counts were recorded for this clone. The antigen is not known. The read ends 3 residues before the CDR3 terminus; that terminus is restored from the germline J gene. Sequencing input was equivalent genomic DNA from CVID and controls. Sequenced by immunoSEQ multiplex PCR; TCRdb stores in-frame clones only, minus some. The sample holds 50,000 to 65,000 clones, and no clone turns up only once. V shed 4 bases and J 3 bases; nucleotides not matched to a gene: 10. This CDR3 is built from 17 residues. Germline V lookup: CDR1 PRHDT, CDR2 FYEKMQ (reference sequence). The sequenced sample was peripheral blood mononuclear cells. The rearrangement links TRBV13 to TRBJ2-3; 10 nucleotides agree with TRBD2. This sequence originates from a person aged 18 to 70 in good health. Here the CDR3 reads CASSSFGAGGGTDTQYF. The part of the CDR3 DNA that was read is TGTGCCAGCAGCTCATTTGGAGCGGGGGGGGGAACAGATACG.